This T cell receptor beta chain came from a study of tumor-infiltrating lymphocytes in primary liver carcinoma. In the case of this clonotype: Sequence at one end of the junction differs from germline and may be a read error.

The authors made TCR beta cDNA from about 500 ng total RNA with a constant-region primer. A slightly modified ARM-PCR protocol with three nested multiplex PCR rounds produced these TCR beta libraries. With TRBV1-TRBV30 forward primers and a C-beta reverse primer, the first two PCR rounds were run for around 10 cycles each. MiXCR was run by TCRdb on the multiplex PCR reads, yielding one entry per CDR3 protein. Counted here are approximately 120,000 distinct CDR3 sequences, 60% to 80% occurring once; the ten biggest clones make up 8.4%. This CDR3 has 15 residues. Germline V gene lookup returns CDR1 MNHNS and CDR2 SASEGT. Each 20-30 mg portion of unsorted bulk tissue served as the source for co-extraction of RNA and DNA.

Sequencing was carried out using liver tumor tissue from sampling region 3. Subset described: tumor region T3, left-lateral pole. This chain links TRBV6-1 with TRBJ2-3; tentatively, D is TRBD2 (5 bases). The origin of this receptor is a woman in her fifties or sixties with primary liver carcinoma and hepatitis B virus infection. CDR3 coding DNA: TGTGGCAGCAGTGAAGCACGCGGGAGCACAGATACGCAGTATTTT. It codes for CGSSEARGSTDTQYF.